The source of this TCR beta chain is a study of shared clonotypes between healthy human individuals (dated by TCRdb to the early 2020s). Study-level background: A couple of women and three men aged 18 to 49 years were included in the cohort. To estimate repertoire size and how much clonotypes are shared between individuals, the study performed deep sequencing of blood TCR repertoires from about five healthy adults. For each donor, CD4 naive and CD4 memory were each run on three plates, CD8 naive on two plates, and CD8 memory on one plate. Libraries were prepared and TCR repertoires were sequenced by different laboratories using diverse techniques, in order to increase sequencing depth and limit assay-specific biases. Each donor's leukapheresis produced roughly between roughly 0.9 and 8.9 billion PBMCs.

Using the deep immunoSEQ assay, TCR CDR3 regions were amplified from genomic DNA by multiplex PCR. Extracted genomic DNA from each cell subset was spread evenly across all wells of several immunoSEQ 96-well plates, with each plate serving as a replicate. For sorted subsets, around 200 ng genomic DNA, equal to some 28,000 T cell genomes, was loaded into each replicate PCR. The purified libraries were quantified using a Qubit 3.0 fluorometer, sized with a Bioanalyzer 2100, and then quantified again using the KAPA Library Quantification kit. A separate single-read 150-cycle Illumina NextSeq 550 flow cell was used to sequence each immunoSEQ 96-well plate. The paper's data handling went like this. Because the immunoSEQ output included only junctional sequences and no quality scores, the filtering could not be the same as the filtering used for full-length reads. Sequences were annotated with PyIR, a Python wrapper for IgBLAST v1.9, and V/J genes and CDR3 were assigned using IMGT germline references. Reads were filtered out if the reads had weak V/J assignments (E-value above 1e-6), no CDR3, stop codons, out-of-frame junctions, or ambiguous translated residues. A V3J clonotype was defined by an identical inferred V gene, J gene, and CDR3 amino acid sequence. To compute the percentage overlap between repertoires, the number of shared unique clonotypes was divided by the size of the smaller repertoire. Three approaches were used to assess repertoire richness: RTK rarefaction, the Chao1 estimator, and Recon v2.1 estimates of unobserved clonotypes. OLGA was used to compute generation probabilities for all TCRbeta clonotypes that the gDNA method yielded from several donors. As stored in TCRdb, this immuneACCESS dataset retains in-frame rearrangements with V and J assigned. A fraction of the clones does not appear; measured against another copy, unresolved V genes explain less than half of the discrepancy, and the remainder lacks a known reason. V and J calls and clone size are those listed in that table; D and trimming were worked out from the DNA. Here the sample has approximately 95,000 clones; under 70% occur a single time. The ten largest clonotypes hold about 42% of the sample.

Remarks on this clone: The antigen it recognizes is unknown. Nothing much larger sits one base from this clone, and base qualities are not available.

Overall study results and their limits: Pairwise subsampling led to the expectation that sequencing depth would affect the degree of clonotype sharing among donors. Because the study included only a small number of donors, the genetic and exposure-history diversity represented was limited. Compared with non-shared clonotypes, the clonotypes found in all four sorted-subset donors had higher generation probabilities. Estimated clonotype richness was generally larger for naive than for memory subsets. Sampling was limited to blood, and TCR repertoires in tissue likely differ from TCR repertoires in blood. When several donors were compared, the shared fraction of clonotypes was 5% to 6.5% for naive CD4, around 3.6% for naive CD8, 2.3% for memory CD4, and less than 0.5% for memory CD8. Even with the large sequencing depth, rarefaction of the sorted-subset datasets indicated that sequencing was incomplete.

The donors were healthy, HIV-negative adults with no recently reported acute infections or vaccinations. Every donor was a Caucasian adult living in Nashville, Tennessee, USA. CD8 memory samples were composed of magnetically selected CD45RO+ cells combined with CCR7-negative CD45RA+ effector memory (TemRA) cells. Blood was obtained by leukapheresis, after which PBMCs were separated by Ficoll-Histopaque density gradient centrifugation and cryopreserved in liquid nitrogen vapor phase. Purity and quantity of every magnetically sorted T cell population were checked by analytical flow cytometry. Genomic DNA was isolated from each sorted fraction and quantified by UV absorbance on a Nanodrop 2000c. CDR3 length: 16 amino acids, cysteine to phenylalanine. The CDR3 DNA has 48 bases and is translated from base 1. CDR1 is given as LNHDA and CDR2 as SQIVND, both from the germline V gene (reference sequence). Trimming accounts for 2 bases at V and 7 bases at J, while the number of junction bases matched to no gene is 8.

The sequenced sample was memory CD8+ T cells sorted from blood. The cell subset or site label of this sample denotes: CD45RO+ cells pooled with CCR7-negative TemRA cells. The TCR sequence derives from a man aged 25 to 40 in good health. This sequence uses TRBV19 and TRBJ2-1; 10 nucleotides in the junction match TRBD2. The nucleotide sequence reads TGTGCCAGTAGTATACTCAGCGGGAGGGCCTCGAATGAGCAGTTCTTC. This yields the protein CASSILSGRASNEQFF. Full variable domain (CDR3 extended with the reference TRBV19 and TRBJ2-1 proteins): DGGITQSPKYLFRKEGQNVTLSCEQNLNHDAMYWYRQDPGQGLRLIYYSQIVNDFQKGDIAEGYSVSREKKESFPLTVTSAQKNPTAFYLCASSILSGRASNEQFFGPGTRLTVL.